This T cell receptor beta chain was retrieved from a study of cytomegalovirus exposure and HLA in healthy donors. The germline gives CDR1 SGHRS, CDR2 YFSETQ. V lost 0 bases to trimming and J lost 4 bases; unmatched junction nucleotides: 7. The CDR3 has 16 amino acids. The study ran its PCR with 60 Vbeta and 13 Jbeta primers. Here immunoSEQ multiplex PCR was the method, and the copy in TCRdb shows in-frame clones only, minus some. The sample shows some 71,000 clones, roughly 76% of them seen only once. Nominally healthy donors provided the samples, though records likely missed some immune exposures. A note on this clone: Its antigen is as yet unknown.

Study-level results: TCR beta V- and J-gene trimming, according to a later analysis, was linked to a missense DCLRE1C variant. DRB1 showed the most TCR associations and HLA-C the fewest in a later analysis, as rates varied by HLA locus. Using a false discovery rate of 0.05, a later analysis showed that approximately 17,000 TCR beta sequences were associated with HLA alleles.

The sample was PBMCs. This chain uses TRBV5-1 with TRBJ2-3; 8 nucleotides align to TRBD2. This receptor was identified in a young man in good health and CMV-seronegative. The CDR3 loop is CASSLAHVAGSDTQYF. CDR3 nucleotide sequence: TGCGCCAGCAGCTTGGCCCATGTAGCGGGGTCAGATACGCAGTATTTT.